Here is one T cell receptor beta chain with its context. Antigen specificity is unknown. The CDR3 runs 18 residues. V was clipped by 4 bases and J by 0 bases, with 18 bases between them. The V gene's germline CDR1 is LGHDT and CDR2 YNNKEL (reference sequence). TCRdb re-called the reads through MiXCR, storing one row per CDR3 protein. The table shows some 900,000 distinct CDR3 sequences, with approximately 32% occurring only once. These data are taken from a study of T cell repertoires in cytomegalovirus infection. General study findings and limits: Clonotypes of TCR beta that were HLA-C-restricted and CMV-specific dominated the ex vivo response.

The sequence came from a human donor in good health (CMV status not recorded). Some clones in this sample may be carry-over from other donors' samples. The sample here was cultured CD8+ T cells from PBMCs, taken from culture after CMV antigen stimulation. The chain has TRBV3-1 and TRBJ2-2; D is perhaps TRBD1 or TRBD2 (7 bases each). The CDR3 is CASSPQGGGASNTGELFF. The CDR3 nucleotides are TGTGCCAGCAGCCCGCAGGGGGGGGGAGCGTCGAACACCGGGGAGCTGTTTTTT.